This TCR beta chain was sequenced during a study of T cells in localized non-small cell lung cancer. Trimming removed 0 bases from V and 5 bases from J, with 8 bases in between. Germline V lookup: CDR1 SGHRS, CDR2 YFSETQ. The CDR3 is 14 amino acids. The method was immunoSEQ multiplex PCR; TCRdb's version includes in-frame clones alone and lacks a portion of them. The sample records 60,000 to 75,000 clones, roughly 86% being singletons. Study-level points and caveats: A median of about 60 of the top 100 tumor clones appeared in adjacent lung, which was paired and uninvolved. Heterogeneity cannot be ruled out, as sequencing used one tumor region only. Longer overall survival associated with higher blood T cell density; shorter survival with higher adjacent-lung clonality.

Turning to this clone: Its antigen is still unknown.

The material sequenced was peripheral blood, taken before any cancer treatment. The sequence was collected from a female donor over 55 with stage I lung adenocarcinoma. The chain links TRBV5-1 to TRBJ2-2; the D is unclear. CDR3 nucleotide sequence: TGCGCCAGCAGCTTGGGAAGTTGGACCGGGGAGCTGTTTTTT. This encodes CASSLGSWTGELFF.